This T cell receptor (beta chain) was identified during a study of T cell changes during pregnancy in multiple sclerosis. Unmatched junction bases numbered 4, after V lost 6 bases and J lost 2 bases. The CDR3 is 14 amino acids. CDR1 and CDR2 from the germline V gene are MNHNY and SVGAGI (reference sequence). Clones were read by immunoSEQ multiplex PCR, and TCRdb kept only the in-frame ones, dropping some. The sample lists 60,000 or so clones; 90% were seen once. The sequence came from a female donor in good health, enrolled as a control in a pregnancy study. The sample consisted of peripheral blood, taken in the second trimester of pregnancy. The chain carries TRBV6-6 and TRBJ2-5; TRBD1 aligns across 9 bases. Written as DNA, the CDR3 is TGTGCCAGCAGCCCCGGGACAGGGCAAGAGACCCAGTACTTC. As protein: CASSPGTGQETQYF.